This TCR beta chain was profiled in a study of cytomegalovirus exposure and HLA in healthy donors. Libraries were prepared by immunoSEQ multiplex PCR; TCRdb keeps only in-frame clonotypes and omits some of them. Of about 120,000 clones listed, approximately 87% are singletons. The source is a woman between 25 and 40 years old in good health and CMV-seronegative. The sequenced sample consisted of PBMCs.

CDR3 amino acids: CASSQEGQGTEAFF. The DNA of the CDR3 is TGTGCCAGCAGCCAAGAGGGACAGGGTACTGAAGCTTTCTTT. V usage is TRBV14 and J usage is TRBJ1-1, with 9 bases identical to TRBD1. This CDR3 is built from 14 residues. CDR1 is SGHDN, CDR2 FVKESK, per germline. Germline trimming cut 0 bases from V and 5 bases from J; bases unmatched to any gene: 1.